The 21 T cell receptor beta chains presented below share a single source sample, sequenced in a study of blood T cells in healthy people across ages. A second 7 to 11 cycle PCR used barcoded and J-beta primers. MiXCR, applied by TCRdb to the 5' RACE reads, yields one record per CDR3 protein. Of 850,000 to 1,000,000 distinct CDR3 sequences in the sample, 51% were seen once. Sequencing was performed on blood. The receptors here all came from a woman aged 55-69 years in good health.

This clonotype was observed a single time. The chain couples TRBV2 to TRBJ1-2, with 9 bases lining up with TRBD1. With 7 bases clipped from V and 5 bases from J, the junction kept 11 bases outside the gene matches. This CDR3 is built from 15 residues. Per germline, CDR1 SNHLY and CDR2 FYNNEI. In DNA, the CDR3 is TGTGCCAGCACCGCTAGGAGGACAGGGGATTATGGCTACACCTTC. Its translation is CASTARRTGDYGYTF.

The chain has TRBV7-2 and TRBJ2-7; 11 nucleotides line up with TRBD2. Germline V gene lookup returns CDR1 SGHTA and CDR2 FQGNSA. The CDR3 has 15 amino acids. Trimming cost V 3 bases and J 4 bases; bases outside gene matches: 5. This CDR3 reads CASSFFSGRAYEQYF. CDR3 DNA: TGTGCCAGCAGCTTCTTTAGCGGGAGGGCTTACGAGCAGTACTTC.

The J gene is TRBJ2-1, the V gene TRBV7-6, with 16 bases aligning to TRBD2. From germline, CDR1 is SGHVS and CDR2 FNYEAQ. This CDR3 contains 18 residues. J lost 4 bases, V lost 4 bases, and 7 bases had no gene match. The CDR3 protein is CASSSGLAGGPTYNEQFF. CDR3 nucleotides: TGTGCCAGCAGCTCGGGACTAGCGGGAGGGCCTACATACAATGAGCAGTTCTTC. The whole variable domain, remainder taken from reference TRBV7-6 and TRBJ2-1, is GAGVSQSPRYKVTKRGQDVALRCDPISGHVSLYWYRQALGQGPEFLTYFNYEAQQDKSGLPNDRFSAERPEGSISTLTIQRTEQRDSAMYRCASSSGLAGGPTYNEQFFGPGTRLTVL.

This clonotype was seen a handful of times. This sequence joins TRBV6-2 or TRBV6-3 and TRBJ1-5; D remains ambiguous. Germline CDR1 and CDR2: MNHEY and SVGEGT. CDR3 length: 12 residues. V shed 2 bases and J shed 2 bases, with 1 base lying between them. CDR3 coding DNA: TGTGCCAGCAGTTACGGCAATCAGCCCCAGCATTTT. This sequence encodes CASSYGNQPQHF.

This clonotype was detected only a few times. This chain links TRBV24-1 with TRBJ2-3; unclear D gene. This CDR3 is built from 13 residues. Trimming pared 4 bases from V and 4 bases from J, leaving 8 bases between. Germline V CDR1 and CDR2: KGHDR, SFDVKD. CDR3 coding DNA: TGTGCCACCAGTGACCCCTCCCCAGATACGCAGTATTTT. This encodes CATSDPSPDTQYF.

There are a few counts of this clonotype. This chain uses TRBV7-2 with TRBJ2-3; D possibly corresponds to TRBD2 (5 bases). Germline CDR1 is SGHTA and CDR2 is FQGNSA. V dropped 5 bases and J dropped 6 bases, with 9 bases sitting between them. This CDR3 is built from 12 residues. The CDR3 here is CASSKLVDTQYF. The CDR3 bases are TGTGCCAGCAGCAAACTAGTGGATACGCAGTATTTT.

This clonotype was counted between two and nine times. This chain connects TRBV6-6 to TRBJ2-3, with 7 bases matching TRBD1. The CDR3 has 15 amino acids. Germline CDR1 and CDR2: MNHNY and SVGAGI (reference sequence). The J segment lost 2 bases and the V segment lost 5 bases, leaving 7 bases of the junction unmatched. CDR3 in amino acids: CASSPPGQPTDTQYF. The CDR3 coding sequence is TGTGCCAGCAGTCCTCCGGGACAGCCCACAGATACGCAGTATTTT.

This chain links TRBV5-1 with TRBJ2-3, with 8 positions matching TRBD1. The germline V gene has CDR1 SGHRS and CDR2 YFSETQ. The CDR3 contains 16 residues. With V trimmed by 6 bases and J by 2 bases, 11 bases remained unmatched. The CDR3 coding sequence is TGCGCCAGCACCTGGGTCGGGACAGGACCCACAGATACGCAGTATTTT. Its translation: CASTWVGTGPTDTQYF.

This sequence joins TRBV7-2 and TRBJ2-3; D uncertain. The germline gives CDR1 SGHTA, CDR2 FQGNSA. V was pared by 1 base and J by 3 bases, with 11 bases between. There are 15 residues in the CDR3. The CDR3 DNA reads TGTGCCAGCAGCTTAGAGTTCGGCAAAACAGATACGCAGTATTTT. Protein sequence: CASSLEFGKTDTQYF.

This clonotype has just one count. This chain connects TRBV20-1 to TRBJ2-4; possible D gene TRBD2, 5 bases. With the DNA end fitting TRBJ2-7 better, the J assignment may be wrong. The germline gives CDR1 DFQATT, CDR2 SNEGSKA (reference sequence). The CDR3 runs to 16 residues. Here the CDR3 reads CSARAPPERRPYEQYF. The CDR3 DNA reads as TGCAGTGCTAGAGCCCCACCTGAGCGGAGGCCCTACGAGCAGTACTTC.

This clonotype was detected once. This chain links TRBV6-5 with TRBJ1-5; no clear D. This CDR3 region has 15 residues. Germline V gene data show CDR1 as MNHEY and CDR2 as SVGAGI. The germline V and J ends were trimmed by 0 bases and 1 base, with 7 bases remaining between them. CDR3 coding DNA: TGTGCCAGCAGTTACTCCACGGGGAGCAATCAGCCCCAGCATTTT. Translation: CASSYSTGSNQPQHF.

DNA of the CDR3: TGTGCCAGCAGCTCAAGAGGCGGACAGGCCTACGAGCAGTACTTC. It encodes CASSSRGGQAYEQYF. The chain links TRBV7-2 to TRBJ2-7, with 7 bases that match TRBD1. Losses at the gene ends were 4 bases for V and 2 bases for J; bases not matched to a gene: 8. CDR3 length: 15 amino acids. CDR1 SGHTA and CDR2 FQGNSA come from the germline V gene. The variable domain in full, completed from reference TRBV7-2 and TRBJ2-7, reads GAGVSQSPSNKVTEKGKDVELRCDPISGHTALYWYRQSLGQGLEFLIYFQGNSAPDKSGLPSDRFSAERTGGSVSTLTIQRTQQEDSAVYLCASSSRGGQAYEQYFGPGTRLTVT.

The count of this clonotype is one. The chain uses TRBV6-2 or TRBV6-3 and TRBJ2-3; no reliable D call. With 6 bases removed from V and 10 bases from J, the gap between germline ends came to 20 bases. CDR3 length: 14 residues. In germline, CDR1 is MNHEY, CDR2 SVGEGT. CDR3 nucleotide sequence: TGTGCCAGCAGAGTTACCCGGTCCACTGATGCGCAGTATTTT. Translated: CASRVTRSTDAQYF.

Only a few counts were recorded for this clonotype. V usage is TRBV6-2 or TRBV6-3 and J usage is TRBJ2-7, with 7 positions matching TRBD2. J gave up 3 bases and V 0 bases, and 23 bases lay outside the gene matches. The CDR3 is 21 amino acids. The germline CDR1 and CDR2 sequences are MNHEY and SVGEGT. CDR3 protein: CASSYSQRTDTRRERVYEQYF. DNA for the CDR3: TGTGCCAGCAGTTACTCCCAAAGGACCGACACTAGGCGGGAGCGCGTCTACGAGCAGTACTTC.

This chain uses TRBV7-2 with TRBJ2-5; 7 nucleotides align to TRBD2. TRBJ2-7 explains the end of the DNA better; the J call may be wrong. The CDR3 length is 15 residues. Germline loops: CDR1 SGHTA, CDR2 FQGNSA. The CDR3 loop reads CASSLGGRAFYEQYF. In DNA form, the CDR3 reads TGTGCCAGCAGCTTAGGAGGGAGGGCCTTTTACGAGCAGTACTTC.

DNA of the CDR3: TGCGCCAGCAGCCTGATTTCAGCGGGACAAGAGACCCAGTACTTC. Its protein is CASSLISAGQETQYF. This chain uses TRBV4-3 with TRBJ2-5; 7 bases fit TRBD2. Germline V lookup: CDR1 LGHNA, CDR2 YSLEER. The V and J ends lost 4 bases and 2 bases, in that order; junction bases with no gene match: 7. This CDR3 contains 15 residues.

This clonotype appeared many times. This rearrangement joins TRBV29-1 to TRBJ1-5; 9 bases line up with TRBD1. This CDR3 is 12 amino acids long. With 7 bases clipped from V and 4 bases from J, the junction kept 2 bases outside the gene matches. Germline values: CDR1 SQVTM, CDR2 ANQGSEA. CDR3 nucleotides: TGCAGCGCGGGACAGGGAAATCAGCCCCAGCATTTT. Its translation: CSAGQGNQPQHF. Combining the CDR3 with reference TRBV29-1 and TRBJ1-5 gives the whole variable domain SAVISQKPSRDICQRGTSLTIQCQVDSQVTMMFWYRQQPGQSLTLIATANQGSEATYESGFVIDKFPISRPNLTFSTLTVSNMSPEDSSIYLCSAGQGNQPQHFGDGTRLSIL.

The chain uses TRBV18 and TRBJ2-3; 7 positions agree with TRBD1. Germline lookup yields CDR1 KGHSH and CDR2 LQKENI. The CDR3 length is 15 residues. The J segment lost 5 bases and the V segment lost 0 bases, leaving 5 bases of the junction unmatched. This chain's CDR3 is CASSPPGQLRDTQYF. CDR3 in DNA: TGTGCCAGCTCACCACCGGGACAGTTGAGAGATACGCAGTATTTT.

This chain connects TRBV6-5 to TRBJ1-1; D possibly corresponds to TRBD1 (5 bases). The V gene's germline CDR1 is MNHEY and CDR2 SVGAGI. The CDR3 extends over 14 amino acids. V lost 6 bases, J lost 6 bases, and 17 bases lay in between. The CDR3, as DNA: TGTGCCAGCAGGGTCGGCAGGGTTTCAGCTGAAGCTTTCTTT. Translating gives CASRVGRVSAEAFF.

There are a few counts of this clonotype. The chain has TRBV20-1 and TRBJ2-3, with 16 bases identical to TRBD2. This CDR3 comprises 17 residues. Germline V gene lookup returns CDR1 DFQATT and CDR2 SNEGSKA (reference sequence). The V and J ends lost 3 bases and 1 base, in that order; junction bases with no gene match: 4. The CDR3 is CSARGLAGGPRTDTQYF. CDR3 in DNA: TGCAGTGCTAGGGGACTAGCGGGAGGGCCTCGCACAGATACGCAGTATTTT.

J is TRBJ2-3 and V is TRBV10-3, with 9 bases matching TRBD2. V shed 5 bases and J 1 base; nucleotides not matched to a gene: 10. The CDR3 spans 17 residues. Germline V gene lookup returns CDR1 ENHRY and CDR2 SYGVKD. CDR3 sequence reads: CAISSGRPPIRTDTQYF. DNA for the CDR3: TGTGCCATCAGTAGCGGGAGGCCCCCAATCCGCACAGATACGCAGTATTTT.